Here is one T cell receptor beta chain with its context. These data are taken from a study of Ad26.COV2.S vaccination and SARS-CoV-2 variants. The ends were cut back, 5 bases at V and 3 bases at J, with 19 bases in the middle. CDR3 length: 16 amino acids. CDR1 is KGHSH and CDR2 is LQKENI in the germline V gene. Produced via immunoSEQ multiplex PCR; TCRdb's table is partial and in-frame only. Here the sample spans approximately 140,000 clones, about nine tenths being singletons. The clonotype originates from a human donor who had recovered from COVID-19. The sequenced sample was peripheral blood, obtained after recovery from COVID-19. The chain recombines TRBV18 with TRBJ1-2; D might be TRBD1 (6 bases). CDR3 amino acids: CASSSGARVADYGYTF. Written as DNA, the CDR3 is TGTGCCAGCTCATCAGGGGCGCGGGTGGCTGACTATGGCTACACCTTC.